This T cell receptor (beta chain) was retrieved from a study of T cells in Graves' hyperthyroidism and ophthalmopathy. The cohort's ophthalmopathy patients, a group with duration under 3 months, had a Clinical Activity Score of at least 3 and a NOSPECS grade of at least 4. V lost 5 bases and J lost 2; bases outside the gene matches: 10. CDR1 SGHAT and CDR2 FQNNGV come from the germline V gene. The CDR3 is 16 residues long. Study-level points and caveats: Ophthalmopathy stood apart from stable hyperthyroidism in a 13 V-J model. In the blood, most expanded thyroid clonotypes above 0.001 appeared as well.

This clonotype was seen only a few times. Antigen: not known. Amplified TCR beta CDR3 regions came from RNA transcripts. When the TCR CDR3 underwent first-round RT-PCR, the HTBI primer set was used. TCRdb redid the calling of the multiplex PCR reads with MiXCR, one entry per CDR3 protein. This table has hundreds of thousands of distinct CDR3 sequences, about 20% appearing once. Specimen: blood. The receptor comes from a young man with Graves' ophthalmopathy. V gene TRBV11-2 combines with J gene TRBJ1-1, with 8 bases lining up with TRBD1. CDR3 DNA sequence: TGTGCCAGCAGCCCCCCGGGACAGGCGAAAAACACTGAAGCTTTCTTT. It is translated as CASSPPGQAKNTEAFF.